This T cell receptor beta chain was identified in a study of response to subunit inactivated influenza vaccine. The ends lost 7 bases at V and 3 bases at J; junction bases unmatched: 8. Per the germline V gene, CDR1 is SQVTM and CDR2 is ANQGSEA. This CDR3 contains 14 residues. At least ten counts were recorded for this clonotype. TCRdb reprocessed the RT-PCR reads with MiXCR, giving one entry per CDR3 protein. The repertoire includes about 540,000 distinct CDR3 sequences, approximately 14% of them detected once, and roughly 11% sits in the top ten. This specimen consisted of PBMCs from blood, obtained 11 to 12 days after vaccination. The source of this sequence is a man aged 45-65 years who received an inactivated influenza vaccine. The chain uses TRBV29-1 and TRBJ2-2; 7 bases are shared with TRBD1. The CDR3 sequence: CSATRDSYTGELFF. As DNA, the CDR3 is TGCAGCGCCACCCGGGACAGTTACACCGGGGAGCTGTTTTTT.